The T cell receptor beta chain described here comes from a study of cytomegalovirus exposure and HLA in healthy donors. Trimming took off 4 bases at V and 4 bases at J, with 13 bases between the two ends. The CDR3 is 14 amino acids. The germline CDR1 and CDR2 sequences are SGHRS and YFSETQ. Primers included in the PCR were 60 Vbeta and 13 Jbeta primers. The data were produced by immunoSEQ multiplex PCR, yet TCRdb's version contains in-frame clones alone and is incomplete. The table has roughly 90,000 clones, 70% to 85% seen once; the top ten hold around 22%. The material sequenced was PBMCs. V usage is TRBV5-1 and J usage is TRBJ2-3, with D possibly matching TRBD2 (6 bases). The clonotype comes from a young man in good health and CMV-seropositive. CDR3 sequence reads: CASSPGIAADTQYF. CDR3 DNA: TGCGCCAGCAGCCCCGGAATAGCGGCAGATACGCAGTATTTT.